Shown below are 20 T cell receptor beta chains from a single sample sequenced in a study of Graves' ophthalmopathy and Graves' hyperthyroidism. The TCR beta CDR3 regions underwent amplification from RNA transcripts. First-round RT-PCR used HTBI primers; second-round multiplex PCR followed. TCRdb passed the multiplex PCR reads through MiXCR, listing each CDR3 protein once. The data contain fewer than 650,000 distinct CDR3 sequences, about 20% of them singletons. Sequenced material: peripheral blood. The receptor source for this set is a woman aged 18-29 years with stable Graves' hyperthyroidism. Some clones in this sample may be carry-over from other donors' samples.

Many counts were recorded for this clonotype. The chain links TRBV2 to TRBJ1-2; no reliable D call. Trimming removed 9 bases at V and 0 bases at J, with 17 bases between. The CDR3 consists of 15 residues. CDR1 is SNHLY, CDR2 FYNNEI, per germline. CDR3: CARSRSPPANYGYTF. The CDR3 DNA reads as TGTGCCAGGTCCAGGAGTCCACCCGCTAACTATGGCTACACCTTC.

This clonotype was counted at least ten times. The chain is built from TRBV20-1 and TRBJ2-6; 11 nucleotides agree with TRBD2. V trimming: 8 bases; J trimming: 0 bases; junction bases outside the gene matches: 12. This CDR3 region has 18 residues. CDR1 is DFQATT, CDR2 SNEGSKA, per germline (reference sequence). CDR3 nucleotides: TGCAGTCTACTAGCGGGAGTCGAGGAGATCTCTGGGGCCAACGTCCTGACTTTC. This sequence encodes CSLLAGVEEISGANVLTF.

This clonotype was observed at least ten times. V gene TRBV12-3 or TRBV12-4 combines with J gene TRBJ2-5, with 11 bases matching TRBD2. J gave up 0 bases and V 6 bases, and 0 bases lay outside the gene matches. This CDR3 region has 14 residues. The DNA for the CDR3 is TGTGCCAGCAGGACTAGCGGGGACCAAGAGACCCAGTACTTC. Protein: CASRTSGDQETQYF.

This clonotype was picked up many times. The rearrangement links TRBV5-1 to TRBJ2-7, with 10 bases lining up with TRBD2. Losses at the gene ends were 0 bases for V and 2 bases for J; bases not matched to a gene: 2. The CDR3 totals 15 residues. Per germline, CDR1 SGHRS and CDR2 YFSETQ. The CDR3 here is CASSLGLAGPYEQYF. The CDR3 nucleotides read TGCGCCAGCAGCTTGGGACTAGCGGGCCCCTACGAGCAGTACTTC.

The rearrangement links TRBV11-1 to TRBJ1-2; 7 positions agree with TRBD1. The CDR3 is 17 residues long. Losses at the gene ends were 5 bases for V and 6 bases for J; bases not matched to a gene: 18. The germline CDR1 and CDR2 sequences are SGHAT and FQDESV (reference sequence). DNA of the CDR3: TGTGCCAGCAGCCCCGAAGGAGGCTCAGGGACAGTAGATGGCTACACCTTC. Translation: CASSPEGGSGTVDGYTF.

This clonotype was recorded at least ten times. Given a much more abundant clone one base away, this may be a read error. The conserved phenylalanine or tryptophan is not found at the CDR3 terminus, so this likely reflects a read error. The chain links TRBV6-5 to TRBJ2-5, with TRBD1 as a possible D gene (6 bases). The CDR3 spans 13 residues. V was shortened by 5 bases and J by 9 bases, with 16 bases between the two germline ends. Germline V gene data show CDR1 as MNHEY and CDR2 as SVGAGI. The CDR3 region is CASSTGNRWAQYL. As DNA, the CDR3 is TGTGCCAGCAGTACAGGGAACCGGTGGGCCCAGTACCTC.

In its sample, this clonotype was seen many times. The chain joins TRBV30 to TRBJ2-2; a possible D gene is TRBD1 (6 bases). V dropped 2 bases and J dropped 7 bases, with 11 bases sitting between them. From germline, CDR1 is GTSNPN and CDR2 SVGIG (reference sequence). This CDR3 contains 13 residues. CDR3 DNA sequence: TGTGCCTGGAGTTACAGGGACCTCGGGGAGCTGTTTTTT. Translation: CAWSYRDLGELFF.

The V gene is TRBV19, the J gene TRBJ2-5; 9 nucleotides agree with TRBD1. The germline CDR1 and CDR2 sequences are LNHDA and SQIVND (reference sequence). With V trimmed by 5 bases and J by 5 bases, 12 bases remained unmatched. This CDR3 has 16 residues. The CDR3 DNA reads as TGTGCCAGTAGTCCCGGGACAGGGTCGTCGGAGGAGACCCAGTACTTC. Translation gives CASSPGTGSSEETQYF.

The sample holds many counts of this clonotype. The junction and the germline gene differ at one end; a read error may be behind it. The chain joins TRBV30 to TRBJ1-1; D is undetermined. The CDR3 totals 11 residues. Germline V CDR1 and CDR2: GTSNPN, SVGIG (reference sequence). The CDR3 sequence is CAWRLDTEAFF. CDR3 DNA sequence: TGTGCCTGGAGACTTGACACCGAAGCTTTCTTT.

The chain joins TRBV10-3 to TRBJ1-1; D is undetermined. V shed 8 bases and J shed 1 base, with 8 bases lying between them. Germline loops: CDR1 ENHRY, CDR2 SYGVKD. The CDR3 extends over 12 amino acids. For the CDR3, the DNA is TGTGCCATCGCGGGCAAGAACACTGAAGCTTTCTTT. Translated: CAIAGKNTEAFF.

V gene TRBV6-1 combines with J gene TRBJ1-6; D perhaps matches TRBD1 (6 bases). The CDR3 consists of 16 residues. Trimming left V 8 bases short and J 0 bases short, with 14 bases between. The germline V gene encodes CDR1 MNHNS and CDR2 SASEGT. The CDR3 DNA reads TGTGCCAGCGGTCGAGGGGGAGGCTCCTATAATTCACCCCTCCACTTT. Amino acid sequence: CASGRGGGSYNSPLHF.

This clonotype was seen many times. A read error may produce the germline difference seen at one junction end. V usage is TRBV7-7 and J usage is TRBJ2-7; weak D call: TRBD2 (6 bases). The CDR3 totals 13 residues. Germline CDR1 and CDR2: SSHAT and FNYEAQ (reference sequence). The chain's CDR3 is CASSLLSGGEQYF. The CDR3 DNA is TGTGCTAGCAGCTTATTGTCCGGGGGCGAGCAGTACTTC.

This clonotype was counted many times. V usage is TRBV30 and J usage is TRBJ2-2; no clear D. The CDR3 extends over 15 amino acids. The germline V and J ends were trimmed by 5 bases and 6 bases, with 19 bases remaining between them. CDR1 and CDR2 (germline): GTSNPN, SVGIG (reference sequence). The CDR3 sequence is CAWGVGPIRAGELFF. The CDR3 DNA follows: TGTGCCTGGGGGGTCGGACCGATTAGGGCCGGGGAGCTGTTTTTT.

This clonotype was seen a few times. In DNA, the CDR3 is TGTGCCAAAAGGACAGGGGCCCACGAGCAGTACTTC. It translates to CAKRTGAHEQYF. J is TRBJ2-7 and V is TRBV2; 9 bases fit TRBD1. The V gene end was trimmed by 10 bases and the J gene end by 5 bases; junction bases not matched to a gene: 6. The CDR3 spans 12 residues. CDR1 is SNHLY, CDR2 FYNNEI, per germline.

The chain joins TRBV4-1 to TRBJ2-2; TRBD2 agrees at 8 bases. The CDR3 covers 18 residues. The germline V gene encodes CDR1 MGHRA and CDR2 YSYEKL. Trimming cost V 2 bases and J 0 bases; bases outside gene matches: 8. DNA of the CDR3: TGCGCCAGCAGCCAATATGCGGGGGGCTCCGCGAACACCGGGGAGCTGTTTTTT. Its protein is CASSQYAGGSANTGELFF.

This clonotype was picked up a small number of times. The chain links TRBV2 to TRBJ1-5; D perhaps matches TRBD1 (5 bases). The CDR3 totals 15 residues. Germline V gives CDR1 SNHLY, CDR2 FYNNEI. V lost 4 bases and J lost 3, with 13 bases in between. CDR3 in amino acids: CASSGDGSINQPQHF. DNA for the CDR3: TGTGCCAGCAGTGGGGACGGGTCAATCAATCAGCCCCAGCATTTT.

This clonotype has a single count. V is TRBV12-3 or TRBV12-4 and J is TRBJ2-5; tentative D call: TRBD1 (5 bases). V dropped 0 bases and J dropped 13 bases, with 21 bases sitting between them. The CDR3 length is 15 residues. CDR3 DNA: TGTGCCAGCAGTTTAGCGCAGCTAGGGGCCGAATTGTTGTACTTC. As protein: CASSLAQLGAELLYF.

This clonotype was picked up a small number of times. This chain joins TRBV3-1 and TRBJ1-6; D is ambiguous. The CDR3 length is 12 residues. The germline gives CDR1 LGHDT, CDR2 YNNKEL (reference sequence). Trimming removed 1 base from V and 14 bases from J, with 9 bases in between. CDR3 residues: CASSQVAGALHF. CDR3 in DNA: TGTGCCAGCAGCCAAGTAGCAGGCGCCCTCCACTTT.

This clonotype was recorded at least ten times. The chain recombines TRBV6-2 or TRBV6-3 with TRBJ1-5; D gene unclear. Germline assignment: CDR1 MNHEY and CDR2 SVGEGT. This CDR3 has 13 residues. V lost 2 bases, J lost 0 bases, and 2 bases lay in between. CDR3 sequence: CASSYDSNQPQHF. In nucleotides, the CDR3 is TGTGCCAGCAGTTACGATAGCAATCAGCCCCAGCATTTT.

This clonotype was observed at least ten times. The J gene is TRBJ1-1, the V gene TRBV20-1, with no clear D. CDR1 DFQATT and CDR2 SNEGSKA come from the germline V gene (reference sequence). This CDR3 region has 13 residues. V was shortened by 3 bases and J by 1 base, with 9 bases between the two germline ends. The CDR3 spells CSARAVANTEAFF. CDR3 bases: TGCAGTGCTAGGGCTGTGGCGAACACTGAAGCTTTCTTT.